This TCR beta chain was recovered during a study of T-cell reconstitution after alpha-beta-depleted transplantation in children. Unique molecular identifiers were built into the TCRbeta library. TCRdb redid the calling of the PCR reads with MiXCR, one entry per CDR3 protein. The data show some 520,000 distinct CDR3 sequences, about 31% seen once. V lost 2 bases, J lost 3 bases, and 7 bases stayed unmatched. This CDR3 has 17 residues. Germline CDR1 reads SGHNT; CDR2 reads YYREEE (reference sequence). Only a few counts were recorded for this clonotype. The TCR was taken from a human donor who donated a stem cell graft to a child with aplastic anemia. The V gene is TRBV5-4, the J gene TRBJ2-3, with 12 bases matching TRBD2. Material: PBMCs from the stem cell graft donor, obtained from the stem cell graft. The chain's CDR3 is CASSFLLAGGTTDTQYF. CDR3 nucleotide sequence: TGTGCCAGCAGCTTTTTACTAGCGGGAGGAACGACAGATACGCAGTATTTT. Complete variable domain (other parts from reference TRBV5-4 and TRBJ2-3): ETGVTQSPTHLIKTRGQQVTLRCSSQSGHNTVSWYQQALGQGPQFIFQYYREEENGRGNFPPRFSGLQFPNYSSELNVNALELDDSALYLCASSFLLAGGTTDTQYFGPGTRLTVL.